The 2 T cell receptor beta chains in this list originate from one sample, sequenced in a study of blood T cell repertoires in COVID-19. The method was immunoSEQ multiplex PCR; TCRdb's version includes in-frame clones alone and lacks a portion of them. The sample shows about 310,000 clones, over 75% of them seen only once. The sequenced material came from peripheral blood. Receptor source: a woman in her 50s who had recovered from COVID-19.

V and J are TRBV7-3 and TRBJ2-1; D is ambiguous. This CDR3 comprises 13 residues. Trimming took off 1 base at V and 15 bases at J, with 16 bases between the two ends. CDR1 and CDR2 from the germline V gene are SGHTA and FQGTGA. CDR3 protein: CASSLSGGPTMFF. CDR3 bases: TGTGCCAGCAGCTTAAGTGGCGGCCCGACCATGTTCTTC.

The rearrangement joins TRBV28 to TRBJ2-7, with 7 positions matching TRBD2. Trimming removed 6 bases from V and 0 bases from J; junction bases left unmatched: 2. Germline CDR1 MDHEN, CDR2 SYDVKM. The CDR3 extends over 13 amino acids. The CDR3 nucleotides are TGTGCCAGCAGGTTAGCGGGCTCCTACGAGCAGTACTTC. Its protein is CASRLAGSYEQYF.